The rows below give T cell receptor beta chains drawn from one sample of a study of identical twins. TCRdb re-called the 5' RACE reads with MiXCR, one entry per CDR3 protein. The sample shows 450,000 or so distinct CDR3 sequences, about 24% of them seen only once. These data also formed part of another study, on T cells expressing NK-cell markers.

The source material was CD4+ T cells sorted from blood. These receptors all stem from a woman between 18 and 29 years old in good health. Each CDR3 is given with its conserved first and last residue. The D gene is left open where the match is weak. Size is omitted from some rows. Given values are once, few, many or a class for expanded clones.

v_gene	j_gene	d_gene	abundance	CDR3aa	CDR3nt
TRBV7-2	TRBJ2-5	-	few	CASSRQRETQYF	TGTGCCAGCAGCCGACAGAGGGAGACCCAGTACTTC
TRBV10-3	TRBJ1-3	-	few	CAIGKRGGSSGNTIYF	TGTGCCATCGGGAAACGAGGGGGGAGCTCTGGAAACACCATATATTTT
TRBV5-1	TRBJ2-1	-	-	CASSLERGSAQFF	TGCGCCAGCAGCCTAGAGCGTGGGTCCGCGCAGTTCTTC
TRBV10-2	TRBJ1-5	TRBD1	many	CASRGQGREDQPQHF	TGCGCCAGCAGAGGACAGGGTAGGGAAGATCAGCCCCAGCATTTT
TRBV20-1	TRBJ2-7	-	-	CSARETSYEQYF	TGCAGTGCTAGAGAGACCTCCTACGAGCAGTACTTC
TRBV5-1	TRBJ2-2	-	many	CASSRSGDTGELFF	TGCGCCAGCAGTAGATCCGGGGACACCGGGGAGCTGTTTTTT
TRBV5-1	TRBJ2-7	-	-	CASSLGLGSFYEQYF	TGCGCCAGCAGCTTGGGACTGGGAAGTTTCTACGAGCAGTACTTC
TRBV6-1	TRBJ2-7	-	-	CASSRGQSHEQYF	TGTGCCAGCAGTAGGGGACAAAGCCACGAGCAGTACTTC
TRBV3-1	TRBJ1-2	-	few	CASQGPPDYGYTF	TGTGCCAGCCAGGGCCCACCGGACTATGGCTACACCTTC
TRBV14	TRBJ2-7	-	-	CASSQVTPWGSYEQYF	TGTGCCAGCAGCCAAGTGACCCCTTGGGGCTCCTACGAGCAGTACTTC
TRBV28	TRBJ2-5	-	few	CASSRSGVNVQYF	TGTGCCAGCAGTCGGTCGGGAGTGAATGTCCAGTACTTC
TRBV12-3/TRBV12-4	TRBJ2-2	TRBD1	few	CASSARRDRETGELFF	TGTGCCAGCAGTGCGCGACGGGACAGGGAAACCGGGGAGCTGTTTTTT
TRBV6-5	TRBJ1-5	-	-	CASRKGNQPQHF	TGTGCCAGCAGAAAGGGAAATCAGCCCCAGCATTTT
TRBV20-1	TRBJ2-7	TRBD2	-	CSAEGLAGGVYEQYF	TGCAGTGCGGAGGGACTAGCGGGGGGGGTCTACGAGCAGTACTTC
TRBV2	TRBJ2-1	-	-	CASSERVGVRNNEQFF	TGTGCCAGCAGTGAAAGGGTAGGCGTCAGGAACAATGAGCAGTTCTTC
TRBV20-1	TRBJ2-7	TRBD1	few	CSAQDRGNYEQYF	TGCAGTGCTCAAGACAGGGGGAACTACGAGCAGTACTTC